The 10 T cell receptor beta chains listed next were all sequenced from one sample in a study of CD8+CD57+ T cells in acquired aplastic anemia. Flow cytometry had shown expanded CD8+CD57+ cells in the patients chosen for sequencing. Genomic DNA, serving as template, underwent TCR beta VDJ and CDR3 profiling. TCRdb recomputed calls from the reads with MiXCR, one row per CDR3 protein. Of over 150,000 distinct CDR3 sequences in the sample, roughly 65% were seen once. The source material was sorted CD4+, CD8+, or CD8+CD57+ T cells (not recorded which) from PBMCs. These receptors were collected from a human donor with aplastic anemia.

A few counts support this clonotype. In DNA form, the CDR3 reads TGTGCCACCAGCAGAGGGAGGACCCGAGACTACGAGCAGTACTTC. Encoded protein: CATSRGRTRDYEQYF. The rearrangement joins TRBV15 to TRBJ2-7; perhaps TRBD2 as D (5 bases). The germline V gene has CDR1 LNHNV and CDR2 YYDKDF (reference sequence). The CDR3 loop spans 15 amino acids. Trimming removed 1 base from V and 3 bases from J, with 13 bases in between.

The chain has TRBV29-1 and TRBJ1-2; D is undetermined. V lost 4 bases and J lost 6, with 9 bases in between. The CDR3 extends over 11 amino acids. Per the germline V gene, CDR1 is SQVTM and CDR2 is ANQGSEA. CDR3 nucleotide sequence: TGCAGCGTTGTAAACAAAGATGGCTACACCTTC. It yields the protein CSVVNKDGYTF.

The V and J genes are TRBV20-1 and TRBJ2-7; 8 nucleotides match TRBD2. The V gene end was trimmed by 5 bases and the J gene end by 0 bases; junction bases not matched to a gene: 6. There are 14 residues in the CDR3. The germline V gene has CDR1 DFQATT and CDR2 SNEGSKA (reference sequence). CDR3 protein: CSAGGLASSYEQYF. The CDR3 coding sequence is TGCAGTGCTGGAGGACTAGCAAGCTCCTACGAGCAGTACTTC.

The V and J genes are TRBV15 and TRBJ2-3; TRBD2 matches at 9 bases. Germline lookup yields CDR1 LNHNV and CDR2 YYDKDF (reference sequence). The CDR3 totals 18 residues. V trimming: 5 bases; J trimming: 0 bases; junction bases outside the gene matches: 12. The CDR3 sequence: CATSPSRPTSGSTDTQYF. CDR3 DNA: TGTGCCACCAGCCCGAGCCGTCCGACTAGCGGTAGCACAGATACGCAGTATTTT.

The rearrangement uses TRBV2 and TRBJ2-7, with TRBD1 as a possible D gene (5 bases). V dropped 9 bases and J dropped 3 bases, with 18 bases sitting between them. The CDR3 length is 14 residues. The V gene's germline CDR1 is SNHLY and CDR2 FYNNEI. CDR3 loop: CASRAQDNVYEQYF. CDR3 sequence (DNA): TGTGCCAGTAGGGCGCAGGACAACGTCTACGAGCAGTACTTC.

The sample holds a few counts of this clonotype. The chain links TRBV28 to TRBJ1-1; D gene uncertain. The CDR3 length is 13 residues. The germline gives CDR1 MDHEN, CDR2 SYDVKM. Trimming removed 5 bases from V and 0 bases from J, with 7 bases in between. The CDR3 DNA is TGTGCCAGCAGTCCTCTGTTGAACACTGAAGCTTTCTTT. Protein: CASSPLLNTEAFF.

Worth noting for this clonotype: One end of the junction is discordant with germline, which a read error may explain. The chain links TRBV5-1 to TRBJ2-7; D possibly uses TRBD1 or TRBD2 (5 bases each). Per germline, CDR1 SGHRS and CDR2 YFSETQ. The CDR3 extends over 15 amino acids. DNA of the CDR3: TGTGCCAGCAGCCCCGGGGCAGGGTACTCCTACGAGCAGTACTTC. Translating gives CASSPGAGYSYEQYF.

On this clonotype: The junction differs from germline at one of its ends, possibly a read error. V gene TRBV19 combines with J gene TRBJ2-1; D uncertain. CDR3 length: 14 residues. Germline CDR1 is LNHDA and CDR2 is SQIVND (reference sequence). The CDR3 here is CASSMGSSGYEQSF. The DNA for the CDR3 is TGTGCCAGTAGTATGGGCTCCTCCGGCTATGAGCAGTCCTTC.

The table lists this clonotype with many counts. The chain joins TRBV9 to TRBJ2-1; 11 nucleotides line up with TRBD2. The CDR3 is made up of 15 amino acids. J lost 8 bases, V lost 6 bases, and 10 bases had no gene match. The germline CDR1 and CDR2 sequences are SGDLS and YYNGEE. In DNA, the CDR3 is TGTGCCAGCACCCCGACTAGCGGGGTAGTGTATGAGCAGTTCTTC. The encoded protein is CASTPTSGVVYEQFF.

This clonotype was picked up many times. The chain uses TRBV5-1 and TRBJ2-7; tentative D call: TRBD1 (6 bases). CDR3 size: 12 residues. V lost 4 bases to trimming and J lost 5 bases, with 10 bases between them. Germline lookup yields CDR1 SGHRS and CDR2 YFSETQ. CDR3 coding DNA: TGCGCCAGCAGCCCCACAGGGAACGAGCAGTACTTC. Protein product: CASSPTGNEQYF. The full variable domain, with the rest looked up from reference TRBV5-1 and TRBJ2-7, is KAGVTQTPRYLIKTRGQQVTLSCSPISGHRSVSWYQQTPGQGLQFLFEYFSETQRNKGNFPGRFSGRQFSNSRSEMNVSTLELGDSALYLCASSPTGNEQYFGPGTRLTVT.